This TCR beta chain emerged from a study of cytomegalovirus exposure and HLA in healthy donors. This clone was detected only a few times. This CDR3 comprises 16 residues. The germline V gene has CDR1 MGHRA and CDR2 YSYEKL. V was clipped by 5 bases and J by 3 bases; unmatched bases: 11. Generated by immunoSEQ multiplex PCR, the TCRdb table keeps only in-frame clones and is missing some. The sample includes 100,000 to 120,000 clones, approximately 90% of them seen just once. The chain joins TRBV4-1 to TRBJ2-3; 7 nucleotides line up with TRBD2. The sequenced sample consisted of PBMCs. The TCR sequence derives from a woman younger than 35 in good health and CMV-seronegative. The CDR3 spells CASSGGERGGTDTQYF. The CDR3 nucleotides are TGCGCCAGCAGCGGCGGGGAGCGGGGAGGAACAGATACGCAGTATTTT.